The present TCR beta chain was sequenced within a study of blood T cells in healthy people across ages. V lost 4 bases, J lost 2 bases, and 14 bases lay in between. CDR3 length equals 15 residues. The germline V gene encodes CDR1 SGHRS and CDR2 YFSETQ. It was with a sample-barcoded 5' primer and a J-beta primer mix that a second PCR of about 6 to 12 cycles was run. TCRdb recomputed calls from the 5' RACE reads with MiXCR, one row per CDR3 protein. Of 800,000 to 1,000,000 distinct CDR3 sequences in the sample, around 46% were seen once. What was sequenced was blood. The receptor comes from a man aged 30-40 years in good health. The chain employs TRBV5-1 and TRBJ2-3; D is unresolved. The CDR3 spells CASSETPGSTDTQYF. Here the CDR3 DNA reads TGCGCCAGCAGCGAGACCCCGGGTTCCACAGATACGCAGTATTTT.